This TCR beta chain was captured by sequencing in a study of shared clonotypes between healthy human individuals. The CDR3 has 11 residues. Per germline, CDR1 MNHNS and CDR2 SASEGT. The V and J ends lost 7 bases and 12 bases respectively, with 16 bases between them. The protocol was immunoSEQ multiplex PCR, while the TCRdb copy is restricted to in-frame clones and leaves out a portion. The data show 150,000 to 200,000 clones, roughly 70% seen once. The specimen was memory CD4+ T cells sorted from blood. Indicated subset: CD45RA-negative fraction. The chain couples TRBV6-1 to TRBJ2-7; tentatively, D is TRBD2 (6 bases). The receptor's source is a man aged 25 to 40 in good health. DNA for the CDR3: TGTGCCAGCATCCTTGGGGGGAGTTCGTACTTC. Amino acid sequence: CASILGGSSYF.